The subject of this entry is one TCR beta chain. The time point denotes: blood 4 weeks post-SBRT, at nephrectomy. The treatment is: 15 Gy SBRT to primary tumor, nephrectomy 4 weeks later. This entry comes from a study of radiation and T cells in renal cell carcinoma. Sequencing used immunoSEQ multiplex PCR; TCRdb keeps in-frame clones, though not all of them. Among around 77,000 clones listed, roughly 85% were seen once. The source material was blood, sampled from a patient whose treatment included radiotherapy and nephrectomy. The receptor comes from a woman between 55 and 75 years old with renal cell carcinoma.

CDR3: CASRKPGTGTYGYTF. The CDR3 nucleotides are TGTGCCAGCCGAAAGCCCGGGACAGGGACCTATGGCTACACCTTC. The V call is TRBV27, the J call TRBJ1-2; 9 positions match TRBD1. The V gene's germline CDR1 is MNHEY and CDR2 SMNVEV (reference sequence). CDR3 length: 15 amino acids. V shed 8 bases, J shed 4 bases, and the junction held 11 bases outside the gene matches.